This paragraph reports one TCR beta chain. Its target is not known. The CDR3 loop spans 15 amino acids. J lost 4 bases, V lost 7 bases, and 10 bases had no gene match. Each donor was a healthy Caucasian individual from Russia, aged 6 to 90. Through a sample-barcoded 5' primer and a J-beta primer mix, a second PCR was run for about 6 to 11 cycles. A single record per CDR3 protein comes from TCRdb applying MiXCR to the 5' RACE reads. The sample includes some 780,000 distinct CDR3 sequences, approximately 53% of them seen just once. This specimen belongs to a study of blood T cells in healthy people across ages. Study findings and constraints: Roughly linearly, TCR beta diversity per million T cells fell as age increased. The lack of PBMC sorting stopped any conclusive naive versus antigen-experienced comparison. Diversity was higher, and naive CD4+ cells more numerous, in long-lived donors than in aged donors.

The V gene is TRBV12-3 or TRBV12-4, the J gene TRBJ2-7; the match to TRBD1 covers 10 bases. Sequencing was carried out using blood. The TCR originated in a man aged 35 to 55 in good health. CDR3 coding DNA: TGTGCCAGCAAGTTTCCCGGGACAGGGGAGTACGAGCAGTACTTC. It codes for CASKFPGTGEYEQYF.